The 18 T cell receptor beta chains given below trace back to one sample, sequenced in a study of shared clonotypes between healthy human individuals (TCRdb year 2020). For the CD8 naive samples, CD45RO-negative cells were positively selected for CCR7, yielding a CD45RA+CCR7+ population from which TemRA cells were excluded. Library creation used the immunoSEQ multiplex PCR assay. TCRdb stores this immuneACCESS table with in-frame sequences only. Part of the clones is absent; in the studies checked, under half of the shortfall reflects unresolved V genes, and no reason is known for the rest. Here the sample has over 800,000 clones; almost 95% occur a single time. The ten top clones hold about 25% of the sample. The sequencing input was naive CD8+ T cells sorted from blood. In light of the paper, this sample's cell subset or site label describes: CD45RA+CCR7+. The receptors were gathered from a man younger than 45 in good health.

CDR3 nucleotide sequence: TGTGCCAGCAGACAATCGACACCGGGCTCCTACGAGCAGTACTTC. Translated: CASRQSTPGSYEQYF. This chain links TRBV6-4 with TRBJ2-7; D remains ambiguous. Germline CDR1 is MRHNA and CDR2 is SNTAGT. V lost 6 bases to trimming and J lost 0 bases, with 15 bases between them. CDR3 length equals 15 residues.

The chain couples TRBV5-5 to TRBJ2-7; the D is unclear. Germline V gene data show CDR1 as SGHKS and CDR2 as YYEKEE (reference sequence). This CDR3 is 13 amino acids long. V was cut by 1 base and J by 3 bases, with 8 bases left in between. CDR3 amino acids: CASSLYVSYEQYF. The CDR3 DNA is TGTGCCAGCAGCTTGTACGTCAGCTACGAGCAGTACTTC.

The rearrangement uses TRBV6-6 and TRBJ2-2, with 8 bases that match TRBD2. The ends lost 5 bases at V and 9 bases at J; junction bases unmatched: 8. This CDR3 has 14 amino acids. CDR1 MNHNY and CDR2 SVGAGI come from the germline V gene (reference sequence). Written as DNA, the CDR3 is TGTGCCAGCAGTGCTAGCGGGTTGCCCAGGGAGCTGTTTTTT. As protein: CASSASGLPRELFF.

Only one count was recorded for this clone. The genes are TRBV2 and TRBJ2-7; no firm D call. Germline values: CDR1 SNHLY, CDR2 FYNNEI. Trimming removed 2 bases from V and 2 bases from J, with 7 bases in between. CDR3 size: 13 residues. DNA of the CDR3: TGTGCCAGCAGTGAAATTGGGACCTACGAGCAGTACTTC. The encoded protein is CASSEIGTYEQYF. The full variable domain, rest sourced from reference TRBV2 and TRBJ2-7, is EPEVTQTPSHQVTQMGQEVILRCVPISNHLYFYWYRQILGQKVEFLVSFYNNEISEKSEIFDDQFSVERPDGSNFTLKIRSTKLEDSAMYFCASSEIGTYEQYFGPGTRLTVT.

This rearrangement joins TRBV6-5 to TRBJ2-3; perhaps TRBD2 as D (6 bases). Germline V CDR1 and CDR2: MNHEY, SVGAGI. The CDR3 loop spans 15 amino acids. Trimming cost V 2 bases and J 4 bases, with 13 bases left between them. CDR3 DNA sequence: TGTGCCAGCAGTTACGTGACGGGAGCCCCAGATACGCAGTATTTT. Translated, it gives CASSYVTGAPDTQYF.

The CDR3: CASRDSANTGELFF. The CDR3 nucleotides read TGTGCCAGCAGGGATTCCGCGAACACCGGGGAGCTGTTTTTT. The chain carries TRBV27 and TRBJ2-2; no reliable D call. V lost 6 bases to trimming and J lost 0 bases, with 8 bases between them. This CDR3 contains 14 residues. Germline lookup yields CDR1 MNHEY and CDR2 SMNVEV (reference sequence).

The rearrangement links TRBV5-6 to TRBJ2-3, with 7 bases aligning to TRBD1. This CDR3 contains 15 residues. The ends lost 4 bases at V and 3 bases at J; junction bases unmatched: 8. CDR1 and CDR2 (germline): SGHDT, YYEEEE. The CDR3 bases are TGTGCCAGCAGCCTTTCCGGGACAGTGACAGATACGCAGTATTTT. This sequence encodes CASSLSGTVTDTQYF.

CDR3 region: CASSAEGRDNEQFF. CDR3 DNA sequence: TGTGCCAGCAGTGCCGAAGGACGCGACAATGAGCAGTTCTTC. V and J are TRBV25-1 and TRBJ2-1; D unresolved. The CDR3 has 14 amino acids. Germline V gene sequence: CDR1 MGHDK, CDR2 SYGVNS. V dropped 4 bases and J dropped 5 bases, with 12 bases sitting between them. The whole variable domain, remainder taken from reference TRBV25-1 and TRBJ2-1, is EADIYQTPRYLVIGTGKKITLECSQTMGHDKMYWYQQDPGMELHLIHYSYGVNSTEKGDLSSESTVSRIRTEHFPLTLESARPSHTSQYLCASSAEGRDNEQFFGPGTRLTVL.

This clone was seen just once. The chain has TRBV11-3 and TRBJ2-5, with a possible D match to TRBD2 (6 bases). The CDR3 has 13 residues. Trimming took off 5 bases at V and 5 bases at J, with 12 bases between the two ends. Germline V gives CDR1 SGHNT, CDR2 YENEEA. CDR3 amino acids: CASSPPSGETQYF. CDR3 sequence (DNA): TGTGCCAGCAGCCCCCCCAGCGGGGAGACCCAGTACTTC.

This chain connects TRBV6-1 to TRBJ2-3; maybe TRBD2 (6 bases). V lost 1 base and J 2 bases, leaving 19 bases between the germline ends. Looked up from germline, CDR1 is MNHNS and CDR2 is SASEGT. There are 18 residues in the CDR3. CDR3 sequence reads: CASSEVFRSSENTDTQYF. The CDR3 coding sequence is TGTGCCAGCAGTGAAGTGTTCAGGTCTAGCGAAAACACAGATACGCAGTATTTT.

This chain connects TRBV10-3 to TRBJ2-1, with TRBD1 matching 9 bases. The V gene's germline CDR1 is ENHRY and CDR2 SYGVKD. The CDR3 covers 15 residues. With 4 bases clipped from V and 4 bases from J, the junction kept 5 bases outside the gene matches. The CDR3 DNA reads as TGTGCCATCAGTGTGGGACAGGGTGGTTACAATGAGCAGTTCTTC. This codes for CAISVGQGGYNEQFF.

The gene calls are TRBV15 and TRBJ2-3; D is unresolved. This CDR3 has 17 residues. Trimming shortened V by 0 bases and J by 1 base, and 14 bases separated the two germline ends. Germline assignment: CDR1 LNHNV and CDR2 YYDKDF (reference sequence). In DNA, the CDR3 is TGTGCCACCAGCAGAGATTCAGTGGCCCCTGGCACAGATACGCAGTATTTT. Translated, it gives CATSRDSVAPGTDTQYF.

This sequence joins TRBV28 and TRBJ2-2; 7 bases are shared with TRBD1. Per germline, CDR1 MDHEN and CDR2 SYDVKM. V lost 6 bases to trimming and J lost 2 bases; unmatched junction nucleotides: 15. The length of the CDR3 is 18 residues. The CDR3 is CASRRSPWGQPNTGELFF. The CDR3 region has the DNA TGTGCCAGCAGGCGATCGCCCTGGGGACAGCCAAACACCGGGGAGCTGTTTTTT.

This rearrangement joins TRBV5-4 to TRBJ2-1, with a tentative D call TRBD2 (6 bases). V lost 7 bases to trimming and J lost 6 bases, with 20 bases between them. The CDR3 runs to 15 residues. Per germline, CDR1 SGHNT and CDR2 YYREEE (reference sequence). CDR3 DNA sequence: TGTGCCAGCGGTTTTCTGGAGGGCCCTACCAATGAGCAGTTCTTC. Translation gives CASGFLEGPTNEQFF.

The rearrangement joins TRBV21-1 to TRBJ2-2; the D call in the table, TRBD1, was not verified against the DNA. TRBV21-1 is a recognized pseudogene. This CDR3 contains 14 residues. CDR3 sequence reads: CASSKVRDTGELFF. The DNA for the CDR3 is TGTGCCAGCAGCAAAGTCAGGGACACCGGGGAGCTGTTTTTT.

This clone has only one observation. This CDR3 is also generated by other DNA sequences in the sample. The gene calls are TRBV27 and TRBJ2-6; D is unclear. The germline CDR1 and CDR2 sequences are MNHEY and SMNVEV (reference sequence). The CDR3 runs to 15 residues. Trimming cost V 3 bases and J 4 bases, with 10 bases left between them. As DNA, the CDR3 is TGTGCCAGCAGTTTGGGCTCCCCGGGGGCCAACGTCCTGACTTTC. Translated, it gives CASSLGSPGANVLTF.

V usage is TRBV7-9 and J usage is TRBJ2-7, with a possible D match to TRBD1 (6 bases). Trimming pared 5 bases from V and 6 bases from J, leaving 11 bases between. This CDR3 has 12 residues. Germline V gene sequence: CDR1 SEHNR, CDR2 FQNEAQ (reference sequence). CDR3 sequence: CASSPGHIEQYF. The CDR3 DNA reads TGTGCCAGCAGCCCGGGACATATCGAGCAGTACTTC.

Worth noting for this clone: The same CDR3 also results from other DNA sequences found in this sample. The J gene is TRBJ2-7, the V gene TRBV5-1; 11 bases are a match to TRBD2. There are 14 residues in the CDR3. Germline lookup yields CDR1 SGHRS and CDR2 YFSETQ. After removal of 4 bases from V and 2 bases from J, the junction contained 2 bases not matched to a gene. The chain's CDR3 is CASSLAGGPYEQYF. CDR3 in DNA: TGCGCCAGCAGCCTAGCGGGAGGCCCCTACGAGCAGTACTTC.